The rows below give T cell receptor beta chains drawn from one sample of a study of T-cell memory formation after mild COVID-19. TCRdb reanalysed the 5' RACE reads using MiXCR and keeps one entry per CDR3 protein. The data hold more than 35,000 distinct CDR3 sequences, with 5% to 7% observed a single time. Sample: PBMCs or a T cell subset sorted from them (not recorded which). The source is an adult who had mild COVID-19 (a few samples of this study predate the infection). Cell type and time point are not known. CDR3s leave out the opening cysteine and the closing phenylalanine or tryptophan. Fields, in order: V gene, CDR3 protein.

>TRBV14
ASSPRWEPYNEQF
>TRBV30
AWSRSSSYEQY
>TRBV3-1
ASSRGGETEAF
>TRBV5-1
ASRPGQGSYEQY
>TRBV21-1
ASSTPGGTPTDTQY
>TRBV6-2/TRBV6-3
ASSYGPPVAYEQY
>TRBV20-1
SASDSWYEQY
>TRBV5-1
ASSSGSASPRTDTQY
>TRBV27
ASSLSKGGPGELF
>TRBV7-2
ASSWAGGPRTDTQY
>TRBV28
ASSTRTGGFNQPQH
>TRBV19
ASQDSINAEAF
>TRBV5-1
ASSGDPGLAGGEQY
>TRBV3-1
ASSQLRGGLQY
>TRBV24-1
ATTRDSTDTQY
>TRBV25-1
ASGGTSGRAGTGELF
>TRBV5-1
ASRPGYRGQNYGYT
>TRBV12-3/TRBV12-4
ASTRGGTNTEAF
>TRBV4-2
ASSQTGMGTDTQY
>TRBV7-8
ASSFMTSGGSDTQY
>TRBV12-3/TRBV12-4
ASSPWTGTDTQY
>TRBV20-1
SAKPGQYTGELF
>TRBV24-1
ATSDLGTAQETQY
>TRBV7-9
ASRPGLPGTQF
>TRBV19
ASHKGLLGTVSNQPQH
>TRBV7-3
ASSSRAGGELF
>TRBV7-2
ASTTLAGGMETQY
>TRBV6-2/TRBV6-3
ASSYGVGTEAF
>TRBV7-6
ASSLGPVTDSRTEAF
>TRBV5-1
ASSRGADYNEQF
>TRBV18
ASSKAGGLLEQY
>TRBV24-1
ATSDGTGDGYT
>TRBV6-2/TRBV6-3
ASSYPSGREWSYNEQF
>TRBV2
ASKPGDYNEQF
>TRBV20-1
SARTGNTEAF
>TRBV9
ASSPLTGTYNEQF
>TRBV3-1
ASSTPPLGGLGAF
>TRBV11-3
ASSPRGVIEETQY
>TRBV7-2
ASSLGPVKETQY
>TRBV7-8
ASSLWGTTNEKLF
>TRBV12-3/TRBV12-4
ASSSNRDRGLGNTEAF
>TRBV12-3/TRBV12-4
ASMPTGTSANEQF
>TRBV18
ASSHSQGRGNTEAF
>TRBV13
ASSLRSTKTQY
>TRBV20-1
SARTAWGANTEAF
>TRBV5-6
ASSLSLLSSGNTIY
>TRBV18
ASSPLEGAEPGQGAYNEQF
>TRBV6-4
ASRPQDTNTEAF
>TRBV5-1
ASSLGASGGAWELF
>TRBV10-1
ASTEVRRSYEQY
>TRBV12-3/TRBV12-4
ASSLRDSGHSGANVLT